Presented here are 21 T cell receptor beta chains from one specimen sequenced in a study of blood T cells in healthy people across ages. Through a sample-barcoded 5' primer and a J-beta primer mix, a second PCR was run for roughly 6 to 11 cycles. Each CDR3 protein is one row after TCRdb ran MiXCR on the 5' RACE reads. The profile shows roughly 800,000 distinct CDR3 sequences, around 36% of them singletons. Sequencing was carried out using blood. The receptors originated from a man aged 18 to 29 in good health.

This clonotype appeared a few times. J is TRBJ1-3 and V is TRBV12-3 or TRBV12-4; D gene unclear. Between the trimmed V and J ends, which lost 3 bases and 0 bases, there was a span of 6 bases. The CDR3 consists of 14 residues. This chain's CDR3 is CASSFPGSGNTIYF. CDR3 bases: TGTGCCAGCAGTTTCCCCGGCTCTGGAAACACCATATATTTT.

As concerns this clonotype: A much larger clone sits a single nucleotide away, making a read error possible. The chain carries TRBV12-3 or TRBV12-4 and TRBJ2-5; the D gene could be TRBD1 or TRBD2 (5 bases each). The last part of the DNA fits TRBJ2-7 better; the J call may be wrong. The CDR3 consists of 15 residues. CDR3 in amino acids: CASTGGEGRSYEQYF. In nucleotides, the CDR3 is TGTGCCAGCACCGGAGGAGAGGGGCGTTCCTACGAGCAGTACTTC.

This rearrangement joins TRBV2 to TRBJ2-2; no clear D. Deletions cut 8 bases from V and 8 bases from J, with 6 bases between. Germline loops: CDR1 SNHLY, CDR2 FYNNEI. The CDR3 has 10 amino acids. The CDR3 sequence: CASAAGELFF. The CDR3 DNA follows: TGTGCCAGCGCCGCGGGGGAGCTGTTTTTT.

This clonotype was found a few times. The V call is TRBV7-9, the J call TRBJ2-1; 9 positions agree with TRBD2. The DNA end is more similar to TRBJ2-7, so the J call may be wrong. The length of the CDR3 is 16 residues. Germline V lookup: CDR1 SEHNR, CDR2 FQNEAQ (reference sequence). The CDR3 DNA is TGTGCCAGCAGCTTAGGATTAGCGGGGGAGTACAATGAGCAGTACTTC. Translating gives CASSLGLAGEYNEQYF.

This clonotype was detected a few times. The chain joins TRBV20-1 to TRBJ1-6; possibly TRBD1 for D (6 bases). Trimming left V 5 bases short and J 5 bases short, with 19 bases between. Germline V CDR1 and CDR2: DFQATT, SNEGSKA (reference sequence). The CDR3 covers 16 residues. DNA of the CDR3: TGCAGTGCTTTGAGGACAGCACCTCTGAATAATTCACCCCTCCACTTT. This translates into CSALRTAPLNNSPLHF.

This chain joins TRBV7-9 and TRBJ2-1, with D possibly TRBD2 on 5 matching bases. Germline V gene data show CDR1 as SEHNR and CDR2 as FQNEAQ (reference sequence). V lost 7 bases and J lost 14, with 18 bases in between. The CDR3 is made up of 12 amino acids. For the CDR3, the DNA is TGTGCCAGCACCTCGGGCGGGTTGGTAGAGTTCTTC. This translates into CASTSGGLVEFF.

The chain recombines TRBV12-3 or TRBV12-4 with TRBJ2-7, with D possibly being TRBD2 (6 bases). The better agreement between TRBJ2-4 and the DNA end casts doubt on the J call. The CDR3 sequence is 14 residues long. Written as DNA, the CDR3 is TGTGCCACCACGATAGGCGGGGCTGGGGACATTCAGTACTTC. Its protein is CATTIGGAGDIQYF.

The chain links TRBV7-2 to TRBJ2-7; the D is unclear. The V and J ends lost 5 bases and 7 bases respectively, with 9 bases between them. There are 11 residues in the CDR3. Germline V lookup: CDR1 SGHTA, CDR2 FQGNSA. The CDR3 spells CASSNFNEQYF. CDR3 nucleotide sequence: TGTGCCAGCAGCAATTTCAATGAGCAGTACTTC.

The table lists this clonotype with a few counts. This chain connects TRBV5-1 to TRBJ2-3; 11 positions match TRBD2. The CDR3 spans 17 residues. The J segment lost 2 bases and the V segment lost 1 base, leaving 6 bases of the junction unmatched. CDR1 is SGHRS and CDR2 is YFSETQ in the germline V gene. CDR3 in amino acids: CASSLSGTSGITDTQYF. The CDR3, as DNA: TGCGCCAGCAGCTTGTCTGGGACTAGCGGAATCACAGATACGCAGTATTTT.

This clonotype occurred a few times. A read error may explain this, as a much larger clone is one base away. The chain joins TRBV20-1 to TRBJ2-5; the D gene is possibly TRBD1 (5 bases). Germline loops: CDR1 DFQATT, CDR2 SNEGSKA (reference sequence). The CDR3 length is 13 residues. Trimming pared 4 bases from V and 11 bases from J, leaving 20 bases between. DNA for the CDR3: TGCAGTGCTAAGGCAGGGCTTGATGGTGAGCAGTACTTC. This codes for CSAKAGLDGEQYF.

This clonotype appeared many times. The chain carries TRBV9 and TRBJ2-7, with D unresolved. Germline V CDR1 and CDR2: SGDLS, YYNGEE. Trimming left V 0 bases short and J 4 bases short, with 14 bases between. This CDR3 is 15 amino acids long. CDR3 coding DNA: TGTGCCAGCAGCGTAGCGGTCAGCCCCGATTACGAGCAGTACTTC. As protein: CASSVAVSPDYEQYF. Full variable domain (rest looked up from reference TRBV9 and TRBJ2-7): DSGVTQTPKHLITATGQRVTLRCSPRSGDLSVYWYQQSLDQGLQFLIQYYNGEERAKGNILERFSAQQFPDLHSELNLSSLELGDSALYFCASSVAVSPDYEQYFGPGTRLTVT.

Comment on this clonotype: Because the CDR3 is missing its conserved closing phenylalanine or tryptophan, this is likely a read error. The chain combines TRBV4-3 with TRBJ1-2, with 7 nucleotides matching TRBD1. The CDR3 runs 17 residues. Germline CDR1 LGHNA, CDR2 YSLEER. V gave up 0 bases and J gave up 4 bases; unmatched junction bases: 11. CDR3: CASSQEGDSSVLYGYTL. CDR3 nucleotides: TGCGCCAGCAGCCAAGAAGGGGACAGCTCTGTTCTCTATGGCTACACCCTC.

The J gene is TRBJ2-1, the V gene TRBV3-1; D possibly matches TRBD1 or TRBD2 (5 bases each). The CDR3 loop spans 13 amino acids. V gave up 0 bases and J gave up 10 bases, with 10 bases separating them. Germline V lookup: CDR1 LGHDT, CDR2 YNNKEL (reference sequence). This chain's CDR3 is CASSQDHGDEQFF. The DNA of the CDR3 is TGTGCCAGCAGCCAAGATCATGGGGACGAGCAGTTCTTC.

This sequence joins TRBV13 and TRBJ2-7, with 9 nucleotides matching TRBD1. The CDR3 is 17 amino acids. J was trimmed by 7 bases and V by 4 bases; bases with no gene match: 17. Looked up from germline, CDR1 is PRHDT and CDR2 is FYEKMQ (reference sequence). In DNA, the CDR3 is TGTGCCAGCAGCTCGGTTCGGTGGGGACAGGGTGTGGATGAGCAGTACTTC. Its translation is CASSSVRWGQGVDEQYF.

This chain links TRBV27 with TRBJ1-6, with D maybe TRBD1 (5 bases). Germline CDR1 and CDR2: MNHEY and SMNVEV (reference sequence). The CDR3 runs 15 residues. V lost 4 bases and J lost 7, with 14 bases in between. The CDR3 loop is CASSSAPRDNSPLHF. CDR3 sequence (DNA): TGTGCCAGCAGTTCTGCCCCAAGGGACAATTCACCCCTCCACTTT.

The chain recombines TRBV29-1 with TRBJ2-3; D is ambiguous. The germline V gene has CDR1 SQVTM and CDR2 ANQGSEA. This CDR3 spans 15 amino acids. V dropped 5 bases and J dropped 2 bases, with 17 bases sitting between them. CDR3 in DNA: TGCAGCGTTCAATTTGACGAGGCTTTCACAGATACGCAGTATTTT. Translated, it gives CSVQFDEAFTDTQYF.

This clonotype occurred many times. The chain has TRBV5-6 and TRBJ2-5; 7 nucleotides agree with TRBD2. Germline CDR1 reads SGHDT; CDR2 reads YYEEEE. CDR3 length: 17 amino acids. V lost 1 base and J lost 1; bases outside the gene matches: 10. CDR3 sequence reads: CASSLPGDYNLQETQYF. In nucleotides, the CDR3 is TGTGCCAGCAGCTTGCCCGGGGACTATAATCTCCAAGAGACCCAGTACTTC. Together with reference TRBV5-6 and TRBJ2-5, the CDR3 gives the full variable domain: DAGVTQSPTHLIKTRGQQVTLRCSPKSGHDTVSWYQQALGQGPQFIFQYYEEEERQRGNFPDRFSGHQFPNYSSELNVNALLLGDSALYLCASSLPGDYNLQETQYFGPGTRLLVL.

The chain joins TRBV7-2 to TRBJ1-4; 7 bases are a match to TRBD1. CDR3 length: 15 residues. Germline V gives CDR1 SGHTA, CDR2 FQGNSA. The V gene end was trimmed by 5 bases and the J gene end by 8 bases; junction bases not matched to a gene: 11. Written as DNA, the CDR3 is TGTGCCAGCAGCATCCGACATACACAGGGGGAAAAACTGTTTTTT. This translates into CASSIRHTQGEKLFF.

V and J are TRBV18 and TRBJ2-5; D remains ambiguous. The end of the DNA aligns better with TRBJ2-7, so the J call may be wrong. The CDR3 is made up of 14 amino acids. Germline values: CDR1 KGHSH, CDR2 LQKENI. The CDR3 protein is CASSPGKGYHEQYF. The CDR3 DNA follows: TGTGCCAGCTCACCAGGGAAAGGGTACCACGAGCAGTACTTC.

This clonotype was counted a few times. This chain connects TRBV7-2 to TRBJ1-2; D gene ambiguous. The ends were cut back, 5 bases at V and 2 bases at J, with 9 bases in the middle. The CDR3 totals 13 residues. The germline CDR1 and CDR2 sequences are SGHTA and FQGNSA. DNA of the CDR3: TGTGCCAGCAGCCATGACAAGAACTATGGCTACACCTTC. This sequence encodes CASSHDKNYGYTF.

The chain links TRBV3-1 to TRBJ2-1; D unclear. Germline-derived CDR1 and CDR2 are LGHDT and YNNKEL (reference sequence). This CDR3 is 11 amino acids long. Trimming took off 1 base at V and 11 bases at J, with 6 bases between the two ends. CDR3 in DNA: TGTGCCAGCAGCCAAGCGGTTAAGCAGTTCTTC. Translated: CASSQAVKQFF.